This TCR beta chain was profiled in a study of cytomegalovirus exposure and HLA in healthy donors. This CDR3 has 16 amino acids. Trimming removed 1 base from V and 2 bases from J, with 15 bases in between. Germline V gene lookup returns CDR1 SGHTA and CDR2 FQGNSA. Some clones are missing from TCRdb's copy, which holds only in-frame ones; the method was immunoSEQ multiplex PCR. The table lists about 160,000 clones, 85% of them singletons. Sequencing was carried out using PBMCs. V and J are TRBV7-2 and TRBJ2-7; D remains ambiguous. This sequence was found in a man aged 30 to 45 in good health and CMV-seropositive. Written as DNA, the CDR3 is TGTGCCAGCAGCTTAGGCGCGAGGCCCGAAACCTACGAGCAGTACTTC. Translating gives CASSLGARPETYEQYF.